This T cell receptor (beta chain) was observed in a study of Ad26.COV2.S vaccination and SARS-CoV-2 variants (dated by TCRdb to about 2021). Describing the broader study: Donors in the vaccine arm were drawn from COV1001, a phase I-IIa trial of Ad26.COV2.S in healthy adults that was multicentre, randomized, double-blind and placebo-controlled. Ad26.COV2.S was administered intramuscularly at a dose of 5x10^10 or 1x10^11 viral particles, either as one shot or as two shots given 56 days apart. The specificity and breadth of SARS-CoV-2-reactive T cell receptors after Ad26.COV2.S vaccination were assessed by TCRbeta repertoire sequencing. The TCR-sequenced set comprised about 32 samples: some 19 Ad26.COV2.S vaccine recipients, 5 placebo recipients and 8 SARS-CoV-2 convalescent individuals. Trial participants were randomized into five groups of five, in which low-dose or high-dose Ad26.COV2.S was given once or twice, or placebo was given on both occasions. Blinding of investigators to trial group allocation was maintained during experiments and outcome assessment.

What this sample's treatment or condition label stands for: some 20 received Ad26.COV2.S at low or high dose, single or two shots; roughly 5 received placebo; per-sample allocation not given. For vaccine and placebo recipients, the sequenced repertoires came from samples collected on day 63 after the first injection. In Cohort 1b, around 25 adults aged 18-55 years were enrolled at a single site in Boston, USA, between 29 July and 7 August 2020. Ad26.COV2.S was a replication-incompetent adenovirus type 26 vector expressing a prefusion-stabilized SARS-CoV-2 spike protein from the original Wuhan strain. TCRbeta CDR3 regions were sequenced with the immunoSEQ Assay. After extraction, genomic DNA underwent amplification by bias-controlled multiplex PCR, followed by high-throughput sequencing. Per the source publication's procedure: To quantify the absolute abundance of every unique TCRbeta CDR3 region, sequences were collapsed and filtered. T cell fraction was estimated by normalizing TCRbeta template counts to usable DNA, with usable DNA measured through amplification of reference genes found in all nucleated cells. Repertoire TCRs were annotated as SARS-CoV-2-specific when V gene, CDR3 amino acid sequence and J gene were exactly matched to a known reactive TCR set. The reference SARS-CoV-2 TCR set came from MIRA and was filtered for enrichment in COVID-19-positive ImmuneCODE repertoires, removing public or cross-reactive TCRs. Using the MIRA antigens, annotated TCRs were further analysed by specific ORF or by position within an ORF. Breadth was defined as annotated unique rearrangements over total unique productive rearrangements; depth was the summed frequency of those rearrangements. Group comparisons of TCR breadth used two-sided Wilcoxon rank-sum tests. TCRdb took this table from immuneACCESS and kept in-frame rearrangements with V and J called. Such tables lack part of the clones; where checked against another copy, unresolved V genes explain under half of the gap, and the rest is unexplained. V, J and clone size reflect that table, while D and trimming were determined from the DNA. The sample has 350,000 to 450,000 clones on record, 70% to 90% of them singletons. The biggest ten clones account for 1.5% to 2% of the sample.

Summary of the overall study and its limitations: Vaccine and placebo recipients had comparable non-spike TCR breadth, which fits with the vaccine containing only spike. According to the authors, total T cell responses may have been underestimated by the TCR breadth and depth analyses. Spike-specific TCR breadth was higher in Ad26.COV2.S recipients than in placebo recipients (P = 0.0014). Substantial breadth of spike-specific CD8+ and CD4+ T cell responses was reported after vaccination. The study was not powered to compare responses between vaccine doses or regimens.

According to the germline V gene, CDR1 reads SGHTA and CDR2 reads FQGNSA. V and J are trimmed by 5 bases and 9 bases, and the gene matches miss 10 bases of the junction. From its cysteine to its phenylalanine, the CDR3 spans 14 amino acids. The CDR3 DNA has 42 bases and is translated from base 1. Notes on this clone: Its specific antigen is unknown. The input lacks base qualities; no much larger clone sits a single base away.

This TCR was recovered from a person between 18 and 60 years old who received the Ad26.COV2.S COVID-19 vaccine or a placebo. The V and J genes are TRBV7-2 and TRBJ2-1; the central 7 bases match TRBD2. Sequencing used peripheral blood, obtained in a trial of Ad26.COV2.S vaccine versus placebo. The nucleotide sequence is TGTGCCAGCAGCCCAGCCCGGACTAGAGGTGAGCAGTTCTTC. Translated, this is CASSPARTRGEQFF.